The 21 T cell receptor beta chains given below trace back to one sample, sequenced in a study of lymphopenia after photon versus proton radiotherapy (dated by TCRdb to about 2019). The library came from the immunoSEQ multiplex PCR assay. In its TCRdb copy, this immuneACCESS table keeps in-frame sequences only and misses some clones. Where compared with another copy, unresolved V genes explain less than half of these, and the others have no known cause. This sample gives more than 70,000 clones in total; 65% to 85% of them show up just once. Clones ranked in the top ten supply over 1.1% of the sample. The starting material was peripheral blood, obtained from a patient treated with proton-based radiotherapy. The receptors were sampled from a man aged 55 to 70 with pancreatic cancer.

The chain is built from TRBV15 and TRBJ2-3; D is unclear. The CDR3 totals 16 residues. The V gene lost 1 base and the J gene lost 1 base, with 12 bases spanning the gap. CDR1 LNHNV and CDR2 YYDKDF come from the germline V gene (reference sequence). The CDR3 here is CATSRAFSGGTDTQYF. The CDR3 DNA follows: TGTGCCACCAGCAGAGCGTTTAGTGGGGGCACAGATACGCAGTATTTT.

The chain employs TRBV27 and TRBJ2-2, with 11 bases identical to TRBD2. The CDR3 runs to 16 residues. Germline V lookup: CDR1 MNHEY, CDR2 SMNVEV (reference sequence). V shed 10 bases, J shed 4 bases, and the junction held 11 bases outside the gene matches. Written as DNA, the CDR3 is TGTGCCACCTCACGACAGGGACTAGCGGTCACCGGGGAGCTGTTTTTT. This gives the protein CATSRQGLAVTGELFF.

This clone was picked up a small number of times. V is TRBV7-2 and J is TRBJ2-5, with D unresolved. Trimming left V 3 bases short and J 5 bases short, with 13 bases between. CDR3 length: 14 residues. Germline-derived CDR1 and CDR2 are SGHTA and FQGNSA. The CDR3 sequence: CASSLFYDGETQYF. DNA for the CDR3: TGTGCCAGCAGCTTGTTCTACGACGGCGAGACCCAGTACTTC.

CDR3 sequence reads: CASSYTSFTRTGELFF. The CDR3 nucleotides are TGTGCCAGCAGTTATACTAGTTTTACCAGAACCGGGGAGCTGTTTTTT. The rearrangement joins TRBV6-5 to TRBJ2-2, with a weak D call TRBD2 (5 bases). V was clipped by 3 bases and J by 5 bases, with 16 bases between them. The CDR3 contains 16 residues. In germline, CDR1 is MNHEY, CDR2 SVGAGI.

V is TRBV5-4 and J is TRBJ2-1; 7 bases line up with TRBD2. This CDR3 region has 14 residues. Trimming at V came to 5 bases and at J to 7 bases, leaving 9 bases not matched to a gene. Germline loops: CDR1 SGHNT, CDR2 YYREEE (reference sequence). The CDR3 reads CASSTVGGRNEQFF. The CDR3 nucleotides are TGTGCCAGCAGTACAGTGGGCGGGAGAAATGAGCAGTTCTTC.

The rearrangement joins TRBV29-1 to TRBJ2-1; 8 bases are shared with TRBD2. Germline V gene data show CDR1 as SQVTM and CDR2 as ANQGSEA. The CDR3 is 14 residues long. With 6 bases clipped from V and 6 bases from J, the junction kept 10 bases outside the gene matches. The CDR3 DNA is TGCAGCGTCCAAAAAGCGGGAGCGGGCAATGAGCAGTTCTTC. Amino acids: CSVQKAGAGNEQFF.

This chain uses TRBV19 with TRBJ2-2; 8 bases are a match to TRBD2. CDR1 LNHDA and CDR2 SQIVND come from the germline V gene (reference sequence). With V trimmed by 3 bases and J by 5 bases, 5 bases remained unmatched. The CDR3 runs 15 residues. The CDR3 bases are TGTGCCAGTAGTATCGGACTAGCAGAGACCGGGGAGCTGTTTTTT. Translation gives CASSIGLAETGELFF.

The rearrangement joins TRBV5-1 to TRBJ2-5; D call uncertain. CDR1 is SGHRS, CDR2 YFSETQ, per germline. This CDR3 contains 16 residues. V was trimmed by 0 bases and J by 5 bases, leaving 17 bases between them. This CDR3 reads CASSLVARREGETQYF. The CDR3 DNA sequence: TGCGCCAGCAGCTTGGTTGCGCGCCGAGAAGGGGAGACCCAGTACTTC.

This chain uses TRBV9 with TRBJ1-1; no clear D gene. V was pared by 4 bases and J by 5 bases, with 15 bases between. The CDR3 length is 14 residues. In germline, CDR1 is SGDLS, CDR2 YYNGEE. Here the CDR3 reads CASSPSIERTEAFF. The CDR3, as DNA: TGTGCCAGCAGCCCCTCAATAGAGAGGACTGAAGCTTTCTTT.

In its sample, this clone was seen once. The chain joins TRBV28 to TRBJ2-7; the match to TRBD2 covers 8 bases. This CDR3 is 13 amino acids long. Germline CDR1 MDHEN, CDR2 SYDVKM. The trim removed 9 bases at V and 7 bases at J, leaving 11 bases unmatched. CDR3 bases: TGTGCCAGTTACAGGCCGACGGGGGGGGAGCAGTACTTC. Translating gives CASYRPTGGEQYF.

The chain recombines TRBV5-5 with TRBJ2-1; D possibly corresponds to TRBD2 (5 bases). Between the trimmed V and J ends, which lost 6 bases and 4 bases, there was a span of 17 bases. The CDR3 is 15 residues long. The V gene's germline CDR1 is SGHKS and CDR2 YYEKEE (reference sequence). The CDR3 protein is CASILSRGSYNEQFF. The CDR3 nucleotides read TGTGCCAGCATCCTCTCCCGGGGAAGTTACAATGAGCAGTTCTTC.

V gene TRBV30 combines with J gene TRBJ2-1, with unresolved D. V shed 1 base and J shed 5 bases, with 6 bases lying between them. The CDR3 contains 12 residues. The germline gives CDR1 GTSNPN, CDR2 SVGIG (reference sequence). CDR3 sequence reads: CAWSAQNNEQFF. The CDR3 DNA reads as TGTGCCTGGAGTGCGCAAAACAATGAGCAGTTCTTC. The entire variable domain, with the rest obtained from reference TRBV30 and TRBJ2-1, is as follows: SQTIHQWPATLVQPVGSPLSLECTVEGTSNPNLYWYRQAAGRGLQLLFYSVGIGQISSEVPQNLSASRPQDRQFILSSKKLLLSDSGFYLCAWSAQNNEQFFGPGTRLTVL.

The J gene is TRBJ2-1, the V gene TRBV18, with D possibly matching TRBD2 (6 bases). Germline V lookup: CDR1 KGHSH, CDR2 LQKENI. This CDR3 contains 15 residues. Trimming stripped 0 bases from V and 2 bases from J, with 8 bases between. In DNA form, the CDR3 reads TGTGCCAGCTCACCACCTAGCGGAGCCTACAATGAGCAGTTCTTC. It codes for CASSPPSGAYNEQFF.

This chain connects TRBV7-9 to TRBJ1-4; perhaps TRBD1 as D (6 bases). Germline CDR1 SEHNR, CDR2 FQNEAQ (reference sequence). CDR3 length equals 15 residues. V lost 2 bases and J 8 bases, leaving 15 bases between the germline ends. DNA for the CDR3: TGTGCCAGCAGCTTACTAGGGGGAAAGAAAGAAAAACTGTTTTTT. Protein: CASSLLGGKKEKLFF.

V and J are TRBV18 and TRBJ1-5; D is unclear. The germline gives CDR1 KGHSH, CDR2 LQKENI. There are 16 residues in the CDR3. Trimming took off 1 base at V and 2 bases at J, with 12 bases between the two ends. The CDR3 loop is CASSPLSTGGNQPQHF. For the CDR3, the DNA is TGTGCCAGCTCACCACTAAGTACGGGAGGCAATCAGCCCCAGCATTTT.

This clone has a single count. The gene calls are TRBV6-1 and TRBJ2-7, with unresolved D. The ends were cut back, 7 bases at V and 5 bases at J, with 18 bases in the middle. This CDR3 is 14 amino acids long. Per germline, CDR1 MNHNS and CDR2 SASEGT. The CDR3 here is CASTGRLPRDEQYF. The CDR3 DNA reads TGTGCCAGCACTGGCCGCCTTCCTCGGGACGAGCAGTACTTC.

The chain is built from TRBV10-2 and TRBJ1-5; D is ambiguous. V was pared by 0 bases and J by 9 bases, with 9 bases between. The CDR3 spans 13 residues. Germline V CDR1 and CDR2: WSHSY, SAAADI. For the CDR3, the DNA is TGCGCCAGCAGTGAGTCCGGCCTTAGGCCCCAGCATTTT. Translated: CASSESGLRPQHF.

The chain combines TRBV28 with TRBJ2-3, with 11 positions matching TRBD2. V gave up 5 bases and J gave up 2 bases; unmatched junction bases: 9. CDR3 length: 17 residues. Per germline, CDR1 MDHEN and CDR2 SYDVKM. CDR3 sequence reads: CASSGTSGALHTDTQYF. DNA for the CDR3: TGTGCCAGCAGTGGGACTAGCGGTGCCCTCCACACAGATACGCAGTATTTT. The full variable domain, in which reference TRBV28 and TRBJ2-3 provide the parts outside the CDR3, is DVKVTQSSRYLVKRTGEKVFLECVQDMDHENMFWYRQDPGLGLRLIYFSYDVKMKEKGDIPEGYSVSREKKERFSLILESASTNQTSMYLCASSGTSGALHTDTQYFGPGTRLTVL.

This clone came up once. The genes are TRBV5-1 and TRBJ2-7; D might be TRBD1 (6 bases). The CDR3 contains 14 residues. Germline CDR1 and CDR2: SGHRS and YFSETQ. Deletions cut 2 bases from V and 0 bases from J, with 9 bases between. The CDR3 region is CASSFTGSSYEQYF. In DNA, the CDR3 is TGCGCCAGCAGCTTCACAGGGAGCTCCTACGAGCAGTACTTC.

This clone appeared once. CDR3: CASSPDLGTGGSNYGYTF. The DNA for the CDR3 is TGTGCCAGCAGTCCCGACCTCGGGACAGGAGGTAGTAACTATGGCTACACCTTC. The V gene is TRBV27, the J gene TRBJ1-2, with 8 bases matching TRBD1. CDR1 is MNHEY and CDR2 is SMNVEV in the germline V gene (reference sequence). With V trimmed by 5 bases and J by 1 base, 15 bases remained unmatched. The CDR3 loop spans 18 amino acids.

This sequence joins TRBV7-6 and TRBJ2-7, with D hard to call. Germline assignment: CDR1 SGHVS and CDR2 FNYEAQ. Trimming removed 2 bases from V and 0 bases from J, with 5 bases in between. The CDR3 has 13 amino acids. CDR3 region: CASSLQPSYEQYF. The CDR3 nucleotides read TGTGCCAGCAGCTTACAGCCCTCCTACGAGCAGTACTTC.